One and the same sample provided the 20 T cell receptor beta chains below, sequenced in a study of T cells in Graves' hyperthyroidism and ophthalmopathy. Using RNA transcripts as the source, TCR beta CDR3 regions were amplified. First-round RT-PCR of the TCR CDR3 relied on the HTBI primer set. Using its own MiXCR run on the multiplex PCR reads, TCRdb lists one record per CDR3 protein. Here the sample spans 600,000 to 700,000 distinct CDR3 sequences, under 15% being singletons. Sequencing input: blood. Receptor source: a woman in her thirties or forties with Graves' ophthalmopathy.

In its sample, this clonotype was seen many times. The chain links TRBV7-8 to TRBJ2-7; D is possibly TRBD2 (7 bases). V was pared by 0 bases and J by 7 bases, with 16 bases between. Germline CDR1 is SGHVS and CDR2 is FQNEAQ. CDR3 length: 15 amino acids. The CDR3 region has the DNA TGTGCCAGCAGCTTAGCGGGAGGGGGACCTACGGAGCAGTACTTC. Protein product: CASSLAGGGPTEQYF. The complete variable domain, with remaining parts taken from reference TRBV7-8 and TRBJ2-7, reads GAGVSQSPRYKVAKRGQDVALRCDPISGHVSLFWYQQALGQGPEFLTYFQNEAQLDKSGLPSDRFFAERPEGSVSTLKIQRTQQEDSAVYLCASSLAGGGPTEQYFGPGTRLTVT.

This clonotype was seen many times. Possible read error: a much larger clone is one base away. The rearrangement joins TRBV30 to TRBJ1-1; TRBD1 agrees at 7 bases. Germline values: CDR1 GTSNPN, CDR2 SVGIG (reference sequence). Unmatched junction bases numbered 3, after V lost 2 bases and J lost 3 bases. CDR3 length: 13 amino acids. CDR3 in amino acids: CAWSWQGDTEAFF. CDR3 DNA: TGTGCCTGGAGTTGGCAGGGGGACACTGAAGCTTTCTTT.

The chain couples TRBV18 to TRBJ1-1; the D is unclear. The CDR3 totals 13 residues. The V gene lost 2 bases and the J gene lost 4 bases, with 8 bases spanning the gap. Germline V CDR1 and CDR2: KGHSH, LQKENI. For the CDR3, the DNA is TGTGCCAGCTCACCAATGAAGGCCACTGAAGCTTTCTTT. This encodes CASSPMKATEAFF.

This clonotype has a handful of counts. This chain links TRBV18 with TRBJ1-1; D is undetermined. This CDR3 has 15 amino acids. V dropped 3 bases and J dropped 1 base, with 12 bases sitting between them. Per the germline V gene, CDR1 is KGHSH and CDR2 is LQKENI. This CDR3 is CASSPDKEPNTEAFF. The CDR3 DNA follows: TGTGCCAGCTCACCCGATAAGGAGCCGAACACTGAAGCTTTCTTT. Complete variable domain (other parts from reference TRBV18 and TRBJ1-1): NAGVMQNPRHLVRRRGQEARLRCSPMKGHSHVYWYRQLPEEGLKFMVYLQKENIIDESGMPKERFSAEFPKEGPSILRIQQVVRGDSAAYFCASSPDKEPNTEAFFGQGTRLTVV.

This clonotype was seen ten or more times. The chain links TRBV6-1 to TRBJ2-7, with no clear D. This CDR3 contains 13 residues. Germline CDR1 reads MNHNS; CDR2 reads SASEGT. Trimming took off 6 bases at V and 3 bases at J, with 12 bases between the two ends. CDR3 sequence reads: CASRSLSFYEQYF. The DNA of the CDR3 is TGTGCCAGCAGGAGTCTGTCGTTCTACGAGCAGTACTTC.

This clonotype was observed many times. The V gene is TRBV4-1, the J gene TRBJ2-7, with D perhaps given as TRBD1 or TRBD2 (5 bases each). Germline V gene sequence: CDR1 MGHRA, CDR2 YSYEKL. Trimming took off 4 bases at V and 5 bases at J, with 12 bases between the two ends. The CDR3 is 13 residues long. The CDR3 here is CASSLWGSDEQYF. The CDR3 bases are TGCGCCAGCAGCCTGTGGGGGAGCGACGAGCAGTACTTC.

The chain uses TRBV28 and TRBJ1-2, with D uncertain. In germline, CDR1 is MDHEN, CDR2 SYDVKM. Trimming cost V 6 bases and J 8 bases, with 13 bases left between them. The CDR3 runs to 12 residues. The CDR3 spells CASSRVGRGYTF. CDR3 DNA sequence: TGTGCCAGCAGCCGCGTAGGTCGGGGCTACACCTTC.

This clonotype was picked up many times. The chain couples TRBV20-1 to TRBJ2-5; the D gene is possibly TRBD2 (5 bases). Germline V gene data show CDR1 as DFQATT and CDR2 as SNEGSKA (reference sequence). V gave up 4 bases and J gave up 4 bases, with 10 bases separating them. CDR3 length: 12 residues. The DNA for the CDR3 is TGCAGTGCTATTTACGCGGGAGAGACCCAGTACTTC. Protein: CSAIYAGETQYF.

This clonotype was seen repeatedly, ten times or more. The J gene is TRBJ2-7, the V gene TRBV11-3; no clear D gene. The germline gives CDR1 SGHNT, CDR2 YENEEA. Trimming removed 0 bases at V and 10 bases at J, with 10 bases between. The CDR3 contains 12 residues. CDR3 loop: CASSLDGHSQYF. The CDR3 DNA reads TGTGCCAGCAGCTTAGATGGTCACTCTCAGTACTTC. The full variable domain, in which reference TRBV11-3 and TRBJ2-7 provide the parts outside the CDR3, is EAGVVQSPRYKIIEKKQPVAFWCNPISGHNTLYWYLQNLGQGPELLIRYENEEAVDDSQLPKDRFSAERLKGVDSTLKIQPAELGDSAVYLCASSLDGHSQYFGPGTRLTVT.

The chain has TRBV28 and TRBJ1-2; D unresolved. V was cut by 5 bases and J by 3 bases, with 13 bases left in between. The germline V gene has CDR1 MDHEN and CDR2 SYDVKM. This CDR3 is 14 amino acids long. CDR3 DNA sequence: TGTGCCAGCAGTGCCGGGGTTCGTCACTATGGCTACACCTTC. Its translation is CASSAGVRHYGYTF.

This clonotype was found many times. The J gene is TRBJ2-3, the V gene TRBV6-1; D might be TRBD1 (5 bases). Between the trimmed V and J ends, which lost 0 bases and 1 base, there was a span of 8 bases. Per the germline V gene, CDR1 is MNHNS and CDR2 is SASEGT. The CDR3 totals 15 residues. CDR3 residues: CASSEAARGTDTQYF. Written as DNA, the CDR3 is TGTGCCAGCAGTGAAGCGGCCAGGGGCACAGATACGCAGTATTTT.

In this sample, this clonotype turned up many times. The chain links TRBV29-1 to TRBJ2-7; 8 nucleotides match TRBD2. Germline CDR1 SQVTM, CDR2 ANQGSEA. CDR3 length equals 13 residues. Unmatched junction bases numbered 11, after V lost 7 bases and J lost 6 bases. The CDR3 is CSALPGLGFEQYF. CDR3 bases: TGCAGCGCCCTGCCGGGACTAGGTTTCGAGCAGTACTTC.

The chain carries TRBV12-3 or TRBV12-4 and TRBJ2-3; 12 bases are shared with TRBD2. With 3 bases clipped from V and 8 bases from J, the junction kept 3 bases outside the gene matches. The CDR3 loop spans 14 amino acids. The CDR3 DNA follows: TGTGCCAGCAGTTTTGGACTAGCGGGGCCTACGCAGTATTTT. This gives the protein CASSFGLAGPTQYF.

CDR3 region: CASSVDRGSRSKNIQYF. Here the CDR3 DNA reads TGTGCCAGCAGTGTCGACAGGGGATCACGTTCCAAAAACATTCAGTACTTC. This chain uses TRBV28 with TRBJ2-4; 8 nucleotides match TRBD1. The CDR3 is 17 amino acids. V dropped 5 bases and J dropped 2; count of bases not matched to a gene: 11. CDR1 and CDR2 from the germline V gene are MDHEN and SYDVKM.

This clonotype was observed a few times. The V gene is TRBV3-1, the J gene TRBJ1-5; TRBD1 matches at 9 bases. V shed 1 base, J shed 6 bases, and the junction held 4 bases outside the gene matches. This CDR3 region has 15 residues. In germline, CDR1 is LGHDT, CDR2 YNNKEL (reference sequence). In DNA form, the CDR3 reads TGTGCCAGCAGCCAAGGGACAGGGGAGTTTCAGCCCCAGCATTTT. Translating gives CASSQGTGEFQPQHF.

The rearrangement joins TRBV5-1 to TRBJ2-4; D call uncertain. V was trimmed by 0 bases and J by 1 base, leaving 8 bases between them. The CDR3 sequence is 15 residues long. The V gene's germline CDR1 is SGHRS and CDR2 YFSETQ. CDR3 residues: CASSLAPRAKNIQYF. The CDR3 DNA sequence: TGCGCCAGCAGCTTGGCCCCACGGGCCAAAAACATTCAGTACTTC.

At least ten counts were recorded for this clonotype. The CDR3 region is CAWQAGIQGGYTF. The CDR3 DNA reads as TGTGCCTGGCAAGCCGGGATCCAGGGGGGCTACACCTTC. V gene TRBV30 combines with J gene TRBJ1-2; weak D call: TRBD1 (6 bases). CDR1 and CDR2 from the germline V gene are GTSNPN and SVGIG (reference sequence). V gave up 5 bases and J gave up 8 bases, with 18 bases separating them. This CDR3 is 13 amino acids long.

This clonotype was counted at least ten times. This CDR3 reads CSVTGTSGYEQYF. Written as DNA, the CDR3 is TGCAGCGTTACCGGGACTAGCGGCTACGAGCAGTACTTC. The chain recombines TRBV29-1 with TRBJ2-7; 11 bases align to TRBD2. The CDR3 covers 13 residues. From germline, CDR1 is SQVTM and CDR2 ANQGSEA. With V trimmed by 5 bases and J by 3 bases, 3 bases remained unmatched.

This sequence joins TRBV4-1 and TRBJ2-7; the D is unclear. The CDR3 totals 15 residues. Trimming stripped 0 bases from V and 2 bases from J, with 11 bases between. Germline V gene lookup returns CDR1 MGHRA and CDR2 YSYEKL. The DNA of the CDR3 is TGCGCCAGCAGCCAAGAGTCAAGAAACCCCTACGAGCAGTACTTC. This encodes CASSQESRNPYEQYF.

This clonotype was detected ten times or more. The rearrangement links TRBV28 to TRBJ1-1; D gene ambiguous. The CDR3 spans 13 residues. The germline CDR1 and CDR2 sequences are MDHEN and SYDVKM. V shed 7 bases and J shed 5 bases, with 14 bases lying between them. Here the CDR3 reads CASTSMWGTEAFF. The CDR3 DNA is TGTGCCAGCACCTCTATGTGGGGAACTGAAGCTTTCTTT.